The T cell receptor (beta chain) described here comes from a study of blood T cell repertoires in COVID-19. Study context: T cells, B-cell-depleted T cells, or PBMCs supplied cDNA or gDNA.

The V and J ends lost 7 bases and 1 base respectively, with 11 bases between them. CDR3 length equals 14 residues. Germline V gene data show CDR1 as MNHEY and CDR2 as SVGAGI. Study processing details: By means of reference gene primer amplification, nucleated cell counts were estimated. Generated by immunoSEQ multiplex PCR, the TCRdb table keeps only in-frame clones and is missing some. That table is the source of V, J and clone size, and D and trimming were worked out from the DNA. The table records roughly 380,000 clones, about four fifths of them present only once. Sequencing was done on a sample of peripheral blood. V is TRBV6-5 and J is TRBJ2-4; perhaps TRBD2 as D (5 bases). This receptor was identified in a human donor with acute or convalescent COVID-19. The donor label of this sample is uncertain. In DNA form, the CDR3 reads TGTGCCAGCAAGCAGGAGGTGGCCAAAAACATTCAGTACTTC. It is translated as CASKQEVAKNIQYF.